This T cell receptor (beta chain) comes out of a study of T cell clonotyping in hematopoietic cell transplantation. Findings and limits, study-wide: No sorting was done, leaving CD4 and CD8 contributions mixed. Broader posttransplant TCR repertoire diversity was predicted by graft donor and pretransplant recipient Inverse Simpson Index values. Recipient TCR diversity dropped after transplant; expanded clonotypes rose from day 30 to 180.

Of note for this clone: The antigen remains undetermined.

Sequencing used immunoSEQ multiplex PCR; TCRdb keeps in-frame clones, though not all of them. This table holds around 37,000 clones, approximately 95% found once. V lost 6 bases and J lost 6; bases outside the gene matches: 1. The CDR3 is 11 amino acids. Germline CDR1 SQVTM, CDR2 ANQGSEA. The rearrangement links TRBV29-1 to TRBJ2-1; 8 bases line up with TRBD1. This receptor was obtained from a man aged 25 to 40 in good health. Some clones in this sample may be carry-over from other donors' samples. Source material: peripheral blood mononuclear cells. The CDR3 sequence is CSVGTGNEQFF. The CDR3 bases are TGCAGCGTCGGGACAGGCAATGAGCAGTTCTTC.